The table lists the clone carrying this T cell receptor (beta chain) with many counts. This entry is derived from a study of T cells in Graves' hyperthyroidism and ophthalmopathy. Study details: Peripheral blood specimens were obtained at initial diagnosis, prior to any treatment.

TCR beta CDR3 sequences were amplified from RNA transcripts. During a first-round RT-PCR of the TCR CDR3, the HTBI primer set was used. In TCRdb, the multiplex PCR reads were re-called with MiXCR into one record per CDR3 protein. Found here are more than 500,000 distinct CDR3 sequences, roughly 16% of them singletons; the top ten hold 3.8%. There are 15 residues in the CDR3. In germline, CDR1 is SGHNT, CDR2 YENEEA. J lost 1 base, V lost 5 bases, and 2 bases had no gene match. Each patient was aged 18 to 65 and had newly diagnosed hyperthyroidism of under 2 months' duration. Exclusion of a patient resulted from uncontrolled infection, other autoimmune disease, pregnancy or lactation. Diagnoses were made from clinical symptoms, serum measures (thyroxine and TRAb), thyroid ultrasound and orbital computed tomography.

The sample was blood. The source of this sequence is a woman in her 30s with Graves' hyperthyroidism. The chain has TRBV11-3 and TRBJ2-3; 11 bases are a match to TRBD1. Here the CDR3 DNA reads TGTGCCAGCAGCGGACAGGGGGCTCGCACAGATACGCAGTATTTT. Protein product: CASSGQGARTDTQYF. The whole variable domain, remainder taken from reference TRBV11-3 and TRBJ2-3, is EAGVVQSPRYKIIEKKQPVAFWCNPISGHNTLYWYLQNLGQGPELLIRYENEEAVDDSQLPKDRFSAERLKGVDSTLKIQPAELGDSAVYLCASSGQGARTDTQYFGPGTRLTVL.